The rows below give T cell receptor beta chains drawn from one sample of a study of shared clonotypes between healthy human individuals. Only in-frame clones appear in the TCRdb table, and some are missing; sequencing was by immunoSEQ multiplex PCR. The sample has 2 million or so clones; about 95% are singletons. The sequenced material came from naive CD4+ T cells sorted from blood. Receptors originate from a man aged 18 to 35 in good health. Both conserved end residues are part of each CDR3. D genes are given only for firm matches. Size tells how often a clone was seen (once, few, many) or the class of an expanded clone, and some rows leave it out.

TRBJ2-7,TRBV6-6,-,-,TGTGCCAGCGGCACCAATTACGAGCAGTACTTC,CASGTNYEQYF
TRBJ2-5,TRBV7-2,-,-,TGTGCCAGCAGCTTATTTAGCGGAGGGAAAGAGACCCAGTACTTC,CASSLFSGGKETQYF
TRBJ2-2,TRBV6-6,-,TRBD1,TGTGCCAGCAGACAGGGGTTTGCCGGGGAGCTGTTTTTT,CASRQGFAGELFF
TRBJ1-6,TRBV28,-,TRBD1,TGTGCCAGCAGGAGTGGGACAGTTTCCTATAATTCACCCCTCCACTTT,CASRSGTVSYNSPLHF
TRBJ1-4,TRBV5-6,-,-,TGTGCCAGCAGCTTGCGGGGGTCCGAAAAACTGTTTTTT,CASSLRGSEKLFF
TRBJ1-2,TRBV30,-,TRBD1,TGTGCCTGGAGGCTGACAGGGGTGCTCTATGGCTACACCTTC,CAWRLTGVLYGYTF
TRBJ1-1,TRBV7-2,-,-,TGTGCCAGCAGCGTAATCAGATTGGCGACCGCTGAAGCTTTCTTT,CASSVIRLATAEAFF
TRBJ2-2,TRBV28,-,-,TGTGCCAGCAGTTTCGGGTGGAAAACCGGGGAGCTGTTTTTT,CASSFGWKTGELFF
TRBJ2-7,TRBV6-5,many,-,TGTGCCAGCAGTCGAGGCGAGTTCTACGAGCAGTACTTC,CASSRGEFYEQYF
TRBJ2-5,TRBV6-1,-,-,TGTGCCAGCAGTGGGACGTTCCAAGAGACCCAGTACTTC,CASSGTFQETQYF
TRBJ1-1,TRBV28,-,-,TGTGCCAGCAGTTTGACAGGTTTGAACACTGAAGCTTTCTTT,CASSLTGLNTEAFF
TRBJ2-1,TRBV6-5,-,-,TGTGCCAGCAGCTCCCCAATCCGTGAGCAGTTCTTC,CASSSPIREQFF
TRBJ2-5,TRBV7-9,-,TRBD1,TGTGCCAGCAGCTTAGCCGGGACAGGGCTTCAGACCCAGTACTTC,CASSLAGTGLQTQYF
TRBJ1-5,TRBV6-1,-,-,TGTGCCAGCAGTGAGCTGGCAGGGCTAAGCAATCAGCCCCAGCATTTT,CASSELAGLSNQPQHF
TRBJ2-5,TRBV4-3,-,-,TGCGCCAGCAGCCAAGATCCAGGTGGAGAGACCCAGTACTTC,CASSQDPGGETQYF
TRBJ2-3,TRBV11-2,once,TRBD1,TGTGCCATCGCCCGACAGGGGGGTACAGATACGCAGTATTTT,CAIARQGGTDTQYF
TRBJ2-1,TRBV11-3,-,TRBD2,TGTGCCAGCAGCTTAGGGGGAGCGGGAGGCGAAAACGATGAGCAGTTCTTC,CASSLGGAGGENDEQFF
TRBJ1-5,TRBV7-8,-,-,TGTGCCAGCAGTGGAGTCAACAATCAGCCCCAGCATTTT,CASSGVNNQPQHF
TRBJ2-3,TRBV5-4,-,-,TGTGCCAGCAGCGCGGGTGGCGGGACCCTCCGCACAGATACGCAGTATTTT,CASSAGGGTLRTDTQYF
TRBJ2-7,TRBV6-5,-,-,TGTGCCAGCAGTCCTCGGGGGGCTGGGGTGTACGAGCAGTACTTC,CASSPRGAGVYEQYF
TRBJ1-6,TRBV7-2,-,-,TGTGCCAGCAGCTTAACGGGGCCAAATAATTCACCCCTCCACTTT,CASSLTGPNNSPLHF
TRBJ2-7,TRBV5-1,-,TRBD1,TGCGCCAGCAGCTTGGGGTCGCTAGACAGGGTTACCTACGAGCAGTACTTC,CASSLGSLDRVTYEQYF
TRBJ2-3,TRBV30,-,TRBD2,TGTGCCTGGAGTCTCCAGGGAGGGACAGATACGCAGTATTTT,CAWSLQGGTDTQYF
TRBJ1-2,TRBV5-1,-,-,TGCGCCAGCAGTCGGGAGGGCGGCTATGGCTACACCTTC,CASSREGGYGYTF
TRBJ2-2,TRBV11-3,-,-,TGTGCCAGCAGGCTCCCGGACGTAACGCGGGACACCGGGGAGCTGTTTTTT,CASRLPDVTRDTGELFF
TRBJ1-5,TRBV7-2,-,-,TGTGCCAGCAGCTTAGAAGGGACTCGGTATCAGCCCCAGCATTTT,CASSLEGTRYQPQHF
TRBJ1-3,TRBV6-1,-,TRBD1,TGTGCCAGCAGTGAATTGCGGACAGGGGGAAACACCATATATTTT,CASSELRTGGNTIYF
TRBJ2-3,TRBV10-1,-,-,TGCGCCAGCAGTGAGTCGGGGACACGCACAGATACGCAGTATTTT,CASSESGTRTDTQYF
TRBJ2-3,TRBV25-1,-,-,TGTGCCAGCAGTGCCTTTGGAACAGATACGCAGTATTTT,CASSAFGTDTQYF